Sequencing of this T cell receptor (beta chain) was carried out in a study of blood T cells in healthy people across ages. The CDR3 has 15 residues. Trimming cost V 3 bases and J 7 bases, with 14 bases left between them. Germline assignment: CDR1 SGDLS and CDR2 YYNGEE. Alongside a J-beta primer mix, a sample-barcoded 5' primer served in a second PCR lasting roughly 7 to 11 cycles. TCRdb itself ran the 5' RACE reads through MiXCR, one entry per CDR3 protein. The table has approximately 810,000 distinct CDR3 sequences, roughly 40% seen once; the top ten hold 10% to 15%. In its sample, this clonotype was seen a few times. Healthy Russian Caucasian donors spanned ages about 6 to 100 years.

The chain couples TRBV9 to TRBJ1-6; D is unclear. Sequencing was performed on blood. This TCR was recovered from a young man in good health. CDR3 residues: CASSAPGSANSPLHF. In DNA, the CDR3 is TGTGCCAGCAGCGCCCCCGGGTCCGCAAATTCACCCCTCCACTTT.